The 32 T cell receptor beta chains below all came from one sample that was sequenced in a study of CD8+ T cells in alopecia areata. TCR sequencing used cDNA made by reverse transcription of extracted RNA. Libraries were prepared by immunoSEQ multiplex PCR; TCRdb keeps only in-frame clonotypes and omits some of them. The data contain approximately 59,000 clones, about 45% of them seen just once; the ten biggest clones take up about a sixth. The sequencing here drew on CD8+ T cells sorted from blood, taken at week 0. The receptors stem from a human donor with alopecia areata.

Here the CDR3 reads CASSPAAGTPNTGELFF. The CDR3, as DNA: TGTGCCAGCAGCCCCGCCGCCGGGACACCGAACACCGGGGAGCTGTTTTTT. The chain uses TRBV7-9 and TRBJ2-2; D might be TRBD1 (6 bases). Trimming pared 5 bases from V and 0 bases from J, leaving 16 bases between. CDR3 length equals 17 residues. Germline assignment: CDR1 SEHNR and CDR2 FQNEAQ (reference sequence).

The chain carries TRBV7-9 and TRBJ2-2; maybe TRBD1 (6 bases). V was shortened by 5 bases and J by 6 bases, with 13 bases between the two germline ends. The V gene's germline CDR1 is SEHNR and CDR2 FQNEAQ (reference sequence). The CDR3 runs 14 residues. The CDR3 reads CASSSTGSAGELFF. CDR3 in DNA: TGTGCCAGCAGCAGCACAGGGTCCGCCGGGGAGCTGTTTTTT.

This chain uses TRBV11-2 with TRBJ2-5; 9 nucleotides align to TRBD1. Near its end, the DNA agrees better with TRBJ2-7, so the J call may be wrong. The CDR3 extends over 16 amino acids. Germline V lookup: CDR1 SGHAT, CDR2 FQNNGV. The CDR3 region has the DNA TGTGCCAGCAGCTTTGGGACAGGGAAGGGCTCCTACGAGCAGTACTTC. Amino acids: CASSFGTGKGSYEQYF.

The chain is built from TRBV15 and TRBJ2-7, with D possibly matching TRBD2 (6 bases). This CDR3 spans 16 amino acids. CDR1 is LNHNV, CDR2 YYDKDF, per germline (reference sequence). V lost 2 bases to trimming and J lost 4 bases, with 18 bases between them. CDR3 nucleotides: TGTGCCACCAGCAGACTTCTTGGGGGGACGGTTTACGAGCAGTACTTC. It specifies CATSRLLGGTVYEQYF. Together with reference TRBV15 and TRBJ2-7, the CDR3 gives the full variable domain: DAMVIQNPRYQVTQFGKPVTLSCSQTLNHNVMYWYQQKSSQAPKLLFHYYDKDFNNEADTPDNFQSRRPNTSFCFLDIRSPGLGDTAMYLCATSRLLGGTVYEQYFGPGTRLTVT.

In this sample, this clone turned up a few times. The chain carries TRBV7-4 and TRBJ2-7; TRBD1 might be the D (6 bases). This CDR3 region has 15 residues. The V end lost 6 bases, the J end lost 6 bases, and 21 bases lay between the germline ends. Per germline, CDR1 SGHVT and CDR2 SQSDAQ. As DNA, the CDR3 is TGTGCCAGCAGTTTTCCGACAGGAGACAGGCGCGAGCAGTACTTC. It is translated as CASSFPTGDRREQYF.

A few counts support this clone. The chain combines TRBV5-1 with TRBJ2-1; D remains unclear. Germline assignment: CDR1 SGHRS and CDR2 YFSETQ. This CDR3 has 13 residues. V shed 0 bases and J shed 1 base, with 2 bases lying between them. The CDR3 coding sequence is TGCGCCAGCAGCTTGGGTTCCTACAATGAGCAGTTCTTC. It translates to CASSLGSYNEQFF.

The chain carries TRBV6-1 and TRBJ2-6, with D possibly being TRBD2 (5 bases). Germline V gives CDR1 MNHNS, CDR2 SASEGT. V was clipped by 2 bases and J by 0 bases, with 8 bases between them. The CDR3 totals 16 residues. The CDR3 protein is CASSEIGGSGANVLTF. CDR3 nucleotide sequence: TGTGCCAGCAGTGAAATAGGAGGCTCTGGGGCCAACGTCCTGACTTTC.

Only a few counts were recorded for this clone. The CDR3 bases are TGTGCCACCTCATGGCGGGCCAACAGCAATCAGCCCCAGCATTTT. It encodes CATSWRANSNQPQHF. The genes are TRBV19 and TRBJ1-5, with unresolved D. The CDR3 has 15 amino acids. Between the trimmed V and J ends, which lost 10 bases and 1 base, there was a span of 17 bases. The germline CDR1 and CDR2 sequences are LNHDA and SQIVND (reference sequence).

The CDR3 DNA reads as TGCAGTGCTAGAGTGGGAGAGCAGTTCTTC. This gives the protein CSARVGEQFF. The rearrangement joins TRBV20-1 to TRBJ2-1; D gene unclear. The CDR3 totals 10 residues. The V and J ends lost 1 base and 10 bases respectively, with 5 bases between them. CDR1 is DFQATT and CDR2 is SNEGSKA in the germline V gene (reference sequence).

The V gene is TRBV6-1, the J gene TRBJ2-2; a possible D gene is TRBD2 (6 bases). Between the trimmed V and J ends, which lost 3 bases and 1 base, there was a span of 9 bases. Germline V gene lookup returns CDR1 MNHNS and CDR2 SASEGT. The CDR3 extends over 15 amino acids. The CDR3 region has the DNA TGTGCCAGCAGTGAGTGGCGGGGGAACACCGGGGAGCTGTTTTTT. Protein: CASSEWRGNTGELFF.

In this sample, this clone turned up a few times. The chain carries TRBV5-1 and TRBJ2-7, with D possibly TRBD2 on 6 matching bases. This CDR3 is built from 14 residues. Trimming took 5 bases from V and 0 from J, leaving 12 bases between them. Germline CDR1 is SGHRS and CDR2 is YFSETQ. The CDR3 region has the DNA TGCGCCAGCAGTTTTAGCGGTAGCTCCTACGAGCAGTACTTC. Amino acids: CASSFSGSSYEQYF.

The rearrangement links TRBV30 to TRBJ2-7; D ambiguous. Trimming cost V 0 bases and J 6 bases, with 12 bases left between them. The CDR3 loop spans 13 amino acids. Germline CDR1 and CDR2: GTSNPN and SVGIG (reference sequence). The CDR3 is CAWSVSPPGEQYF. The CDR3, as DNA: TGTGCCTGGAGTGTAAGCCCCCCCGGCGAGCAGTACTTC.

The genes are TRBV11-2 and TRBJ1-4; no reliable D call. This CDR3 is built from 12 residues. Germline assignment: CDR1 SGHAT and CDR2 FQNNGV. The V and J ends lost 2 bases and 7 bases respectively, with 5 bases between them. The CDR3 sequence is CASSLLGEKLFF. In DNA form, the CDR3 reads TGTGCCAGCAGCTTATTGGGTGAAAAACTGTTTTTT.

The J gene is TRBJ1-1, the V gene TRBV5-1; perhaps TRBD1 as D (5 bases). Germline-derived CDR1 and CDR2 are SGHRS and YFSETQ. The CDR3 is made up of 14 amino acids. Deletions cut 2 bases from V and 0 bases from J, with 8 bases between. CDR3 in amino acids: CASSFEGMNTEAFF. Here the CDR3 DNA reads TGCGCCAGCAGCTTCGAGGGGATGAACACTGAAGCTTTCTTT.

With regard to this clone: One end of the junction is discordant with germline, which a read error may explain. The rearrangement links TRBV30 to TRBJ2-2, with D tentatively TRBD1 or TRBD2 (7 bases each). The CDR3 consists of 14 residues. Germline CDR1 is GTSNPN and CDR2 is SVGIG (reference sequence). For the CDR3, the DNA is TGTGCCGGGAGGGGGAACAGGGGAGGCGGGGAGCTGTTTTTT. Translated, it gives CAGRGNRGGGELFF.

The chain uses TRBV7-9 and TRBJ1-4; D not resolved. V dropped 1 base and J dropped 0 bases, with 6 bases sitting between them. The CDR3 contains 15 residues. CDR1 is SEHNR and CDR2 is FQNEAQ in the germline V gene (reference sequence). CDR3 loop: CASSLETATNEKLFF. The CDR3 coding sequence is TGTGCCAGCAGCTTAGAGACGGCAACTAATGAAAAACTGTTTTTT.

This clone was seen only a few times. The gene calls are TRBV7-2 and TRBJ2-1; D is unresolved. This CDR3 spans 15 amino acids. Trimming took 4 bases from V and 0 from J, leaving 10 bases between them. Germline values: CDR1 SGHTA, CDR2 FQGNSA. CDR3 region: CASSWSQSSYNEQFF. The CDR3 region has the DNA TGTGCCAGCAGCTGGTCGCAGAGCTCCTACAATGAGCAGTTCTTC. Together with reference TRBV7-2 and TRBJ2-1, the CDR3 gives the full variable domain: GAGVSQSPSNKVTEKGKDVELRCDPISGHTALYWYRQSLGQGLEFLIYFQGNSAPDKSGLPSDRFSAERTGGSVSTLTIQRTQQEDSAVYLCASSWSQSSYNEQFFGPGTRLTVL.

The rearrangement joins TRBV29-1 to TRBJ1-1; D gene unclear. The germline V gene encodes CDR1 SQVTM and CDR2 ANQGSEA. The CDR3 consists of 12 residues. Trimming took 5 bases from V and 4 from J, leaving 11 bases between them. The CDR3 is CSVLIEGTEAFF. In nucleotides, the CDR3 is TGCAGCGTTTTGATTGAGGGCACTGAAGCTTTCTTT.

V and J are TRBV30 and TRBJ1-1; 8 bases are shared with TRBD1. The CDR3 has 14 residues. The junction had 5 bases not matched to a gene; V was cut back by 5 bases and J by 0 bases. Germline loops: CDR1 GTSNPN, CDR2 SVGIG (reference sequence). CDR3 in amino acids: CAWWPGQVNTEAFF. For the CDR3, the DNA is TGTGCCTGGTGGCCGGGACAGGTGAACACTGAAGCTTTCTTT.

The gene calls are TRBV29-1 and TRBJ2-7; the match to TRBD1 covers 7 bases. Germline loops: CDR1 SQVTM, CDR2 ANQGSEA. This CDR3 has 16 amino acids. Germline trimming cut 2 bases from V and 11 bases from J; bases unmatched to any gene: 21. The chain's CDR3 is CSVESPTLQGSRVEYF. For the CDR3, the DNA is TGCAGCGTTGAATCCCCCACTCTACAGGGGTCAAGGGTGGAGTACTTC.

A few counts support this clone. The CDR3 reads CASRKTAPSTDTQYF. CDR3 DNA: TGTGCCAGCAGGAAGACAGCCCCTAGCACAGATACGCAGTATTTT. The chain combines TRBV7-9 with TRBJ2-3; tentative D call: TRBD1 (5 bases). The V gene's germline CDR1 is SEHNR and CDR2 FQNEAQ (reference sequence). Trimming left V 6 bases short and J 0 bases short, with 13 bases between. The CDR3 totals 15 residues.

This sequence joins TRBV2 and TRBJ2-7; D may be TRBD1 (6 bases). V shed 4 bases and J shed 2 bases, with 18 bases lying between them. This CDR3 has 16 amino acids. Germline V gives CDR1 SNHLY, CDR2 FYNNEI. The CDR3 DNA sequence: TGTGCCAGCAGTGTCCCCGGGACAACGCGCGCCTACGAGCAGTACTTC. Encoded protein: CASSVPGTTRAYEQYF.

This clone was seen more than once but under ten times. This chain joins TRBV4-1 and TRBJ2-7, with 13 bases aligning to TRBD2. J gave up 2 bases and V 0 bases, and 4 bases lay outside the gene matches. The length of the CDR3 is 17 residues. Per germline, CDR1 MGHRA and CDR2 YSYEKL. CDR3 residues: CASSQETGTSGAYEQYF. CDR3 coding DNA: TGCGCCAGCAGCCAAGAAACGGGGACTAGCGGGGCCTACGAGCAGTACTTC.

This clone appeared a few times. This chain links TRBV19 with TRBJ1-5; unclear D gene. Germline-derived CDR1 and CDR2 are LNHDA and SQIVND (reference sequence). This CDR3 spans 12 amino acids. With 3 bases removed from V and 11 bases from J, the gap between germline ends came to 11 bases. The CDR3 coding sequence is TGTGCCAGTAGTATCCCTGAGGTGGCCCAGCATTTT. Residues: CASSIPEVAQHF.

The chain employs TRBV29-1 and TRBJ2-1, with TRBD1 identical over 7 bases. The CDR3 loop spans 11 amino acids. CDR1 is SQVTM and CDR2 is ANQGSEA in the germline V gene. V lost 7 bases and J lost 8; bases outside the gene matches: 5. CDR3 nucleotides: TGCAGCGGCGACAGGGTTTATGAGCAGTTCTTC. It is translated as CSGDRVYEQFF.

This sequence joins TRBV9 and TRBJ2-7; D unresolved. Per the germline V gene, CDR1 is SGDLS and CDR2 is YYNGEE. V was trimmed by 3 bases and J by 5 bases, leaving 12 bases between them. The CDR3 has 13 amino acids. The CDR3 DNA follows: TGTGCCAGCAGCGGACCCGGTCGTGACGAGCAGTACTTC. Amino acids: CASSGPGRDEQYF.

This clone has only a few counts. The chain links TRBV19 to TRBJ2-7; the match to TRBD1 covers 9 bases. The CDR3 runs to 14 residues. CDR1 and CDR2 from the germline V gene are LNHDA and SQIVND (reference sequence). The J segment lost 5 bases and the V segment lost 3 bases, leaving 5 bases of the junction unmatched. CDR3 DNA: TGTGCCAGTAGTATGCGGGACAGGGTAAACGAGCAGTACTTC. Its protein product is CASSMRDRVNEQYF.

This clone occurred many times. The chain combines TRBV25-1 with TRBJ1-1, with D hard to call. Trimming shortened V by 6 bases and J by 5 bases, and 10 bases separated the two germline ends. CDR3 length: 12 amino acids. Per germline, CDR1 MGHDK and CDR2 SYGVNS. This chain's CDR3 is CASSVIGTEAFF. In DNA form, the CDR3 reads TGTGCCAGCAGCGTAATAGGGACTGAAGCTTTCTTT.

The chain employs TRBV27 and TRBJ2-1; D may be TRBD2 (6 bases). This CDR3 spans 12 amino acids. Between the trimmed V and J ends, which lost 11 bases and 6 bases, there was a span of 14 bases. Per germline, CDR1 MNHEY and CDR2 SMNVEV (reference sequence). The CDR3 spells CASGLAFNEQFF. CDR3 sequence (DNA): TGTGCCTCGGGGCTAGCGTTCAATGAGCAGTTCTTC.

This clone was counted between two and nine times. The genes are TRBV19 and TRBJ2-7; possibly TRBD2 for D (6 bases). Trimming left V 5 bases short and J 3 bases short, with 14 bases between. CDR3 length equals 14 residues. Germline values: CDR1 LNHDA, CDR2 SQIVND (reference sequence). The DNA of the CDR3 is TGTGCCAGTAGTCCGGCGGGACGCGGCTACGAGCAGTACTTC. It is translated as CASSPAGRGYEQYF.

This clone is classed as medium-sized. Additional DNA sequences in this sample encode the identical CDR3. The chain has TRBV28 and TRBJ2-7, with D unresolved. CDR1 and CDR2 from the germline V gene are MDHEN and SYDVKM. CDR3 length equals 12 residues. V was cut by 2 bases and J by 3 bases, with 5 bases left in between. The CDR3 here is CASSLRRYEQYF. In DNA form, the CDR3 reads TGTGCCAGCAGTTTAAGGCGCTACGAGCAGTACTTC.

The chain uses TRBV9 and TRBJ2-1, with TRBD2 matching 8 bases. The junction had 2 bases not matched to a gene; V was cut back by 1 base and J by 2 bases. CDR1 is SGDLS and CDR2 is YYNGEE in the germline V gene. The CDR3 consists of 15 residues. The CDR3 nucleotides read TGTGCCAGCAGCGTAAGGCGGGAGGCCTACAATGAGCAGTTCTTC. Its protein is CASSVRREAYNEQFF. Supplemented by reference TRBV9 and TRBJ2-1, the full variable domain reads DSGVTQTPKHLITATGQRVTLRCSPRSGDLSVYWYQQSLDQGLQFLIQYYNGEERAKGNILERFSAQQFPDLHSELNLSSLELGDSALYFCASSVRREAYNEQFFGPGTRLTVL.